A selection of T cell receptor beta chains follows, all from one sample in a study of radiotherapy plus CTLA-4 blockade in lung cancer. The table came from immunoSEQ multiplex PCR; TCRdb's copy has only in-frame clones and leaves some out. The sample consists of roughly 45,000 clones, around 63% of them appearing once. The specimen was peripheral blood, collected from a patient treated with radiotherapy plus ipilimumab. The receptor source for this set is a human donor with non-small cell lung cancer who had a partial response to radiotherapy plus ipilimumab. CDR3s include the opening cysteine and the closing phenylalanine or tryptophan. D genes are given only for firm matches. Clone sizes are given selectively: once, few, many, or a class where the clone is expanded.

v_call	j_call	clone_size	d_call	cdr3_nt	cdr3_aa
TRBV25-1	TRBJ2-5	.	.	TGTGCCAGCAGTGAATGGGCCGGGGTCGCGGAGACCCAGTACTTC	CASSEWAGVAETQYF
TRBV7-2	TRBJ2-3	.	TRBD2	TGTGCCAGCAGGAATTGGACTAGCGGCAATACGCAGTATTTT	CASRNWTSGNTQYF
TRBV9	TRBJ2-3	.	TRBD2	TGTGCCAGCAGCGTTCGGGGACTAGCGGGGGGGCCTACAGATACGCAGTATTTT	CASSVRGLAGGPTDTQYF
TRBV2	TRBJ2-3	few	.	TGTGCCAGCAGTGAAGCCAAGGGCACGGGAAACACAGATACGCAGTATTTT	CASSEAKGTGNTDTQYF
TRBV12-5	TRBJ1-5	few	TRBD1	TGTGCTAGTGGTTTTCGGACAGGGGATCACAATCAGCCCCAGCATTTT	CASGFRTGDHNQPQHF
TRBV6-7	TRBJ1-2	.	TRBD1	TGTGCCAGCAGTAAGTCTGCCGGGACAGGGAATAGAAGATTAGGATATGGCTACACCTTC	CASSKSAGTGNRRLGYGYTF
TRBV6-1	TRBJ1-6	.	.	TGTGCCAGCAGGGAATTGGGGAGTCATCCTAATTCACCCCTCCACTTT	CASRELGSHPNSPLHF
TRBV7-8	TRBJ1-1	.	TRBD1	TGTGCCAGCAGCCCGAGCCTTAGACAGGGGGGGGTCAAGGCTGAAGCTTTCTTT	CASSPSLRQGGVKAEAFF
TRBV9	TRBJ2-2	.	.	TGTGCCAGCAGCGTAGCTGAGGGCAGACACACCGGGGAGCTGTTTTTT	CASSVAEGRHTGELFF
TRBV7-2	TRBJ2-5	.	TRBD1	TGTGCCAGCAGCCCTGACAGGGCAATGGAGACCCAGTACTTC	CASSPDRAMETQYF
TRBV6-9	TRBJ2-7	few	TRBD1	TGTGCCAGCGGGACAGGGTGGTCAGAGCAGTACTTC	CASGTGWSEQYF
TRBV7-2	TRBJ2-7	few	TRBD2	TGTGCCAGCAGCTTAGCGGGCGCGGGGGGGGGCGAGCAGTACTTC	CASSLAGAGGGEQYF